Below are 27 T cell receptor beta chains sequenced from a single sample in a study of T cell repertoires in cytomegalovirus infection. For these TCRs, the target antigens are not known. In TCRdb, the reads were re-called with MiXCR into one record per CDR3 protein. The sample lists about half a million distinct CDR3 sequences; approximately 42% were seen once. The sample in question was cultured PBMCs, obtained from culture after CMV antigen stimulation. Every receptor here comes from a human donor in good health (CMV status not recorded). Some clones in this sample may be carry-over from other donors' samples.

The chain employs TRBV28 and TRBJ2-7; perhaps TRBD2 as D (6 bases). Trimming took off 3 bases at V and 9 bases at J, with 12 bases between the two ends. The CDR3 has 12 amino acids. Germline V lookup: CDR1 MDHEN, CDR2 SYDVKM. CDR3 coding DNA: TGTGCCAGCAGTTTGAGCCCGGAGGGGCAGTACTTC. It encodes CASSLSPEGQYF.

The chain uses TRBV12-3 or TRBV12-4 and TRBJ2-3; 12 positions agree with TRBD2. The CDR3 spans 15 residues. V shed 3 bases and J 5 bases; nucleotides not matched to a gene: 3. DNA for the CDR3: TGTGCCAGCAGTTTCCTAGCGGGGGGGCAAGATACGCAGTATTTT. Amino acid sequence: CASSFLAGGQDTQYF.

The CDR3: CASSQLLVGEQYF. The CDR3 bases are TGTGCCAGCAGCCAACTTCTAGTGGGGGAGCAGTACTTC. The rearrangement joins TRBV7-2 to TRBJ2-7; D is unclear. Germline CDR1 and CDR2: SGHTA and FQGNSA. V dropped 5 bases and J dropped 7 bases, with 15 bases sitting between them. CDR3 size: 13 residues.

This clonotype has only a few counts. J is TRBJ2-5 and V is TRBV5-5, with 16 positions matching TRBD2. CDR1 and CDR2 from the germline V gene are SGHKS and YYEKEE (reference sequence). The CDR3 consists of 18 residues. V shed 7 bases, J shed 4 bases, and the junction held 13 bases outside the gene matches. CDR3 region: CASFGTSGGAIPGETQYF. DNA of the CDR3: TGTGCCAGCTTCGGGACTAGCGGGGGGGCCATCCCAGGAGAGACCCAGTACTTC.

V gene TRBV13 combines with J gene TRBJ2-2; D not certain. Looked up from germline, CDR1 is PRHDT and CDR2 is FYEKMQ (reference sequence). The CDR3 has 15 residues. Deletions cut 5 bases from V and 6 bases from J, with 16 bases between. Here the CDR3 reads CASSHPPSPAGELFF. Here the CDR3 DNA reads TGTGCCAGCAGCCACCCCCCCAGCCCCGCCGGGGAGCTGTTTTTT. The full variable domain, rest sourced from reference TRBV13 and TRBJ2-2, is AAGVIQSPRHLIKEKRETATLKCYPIPRHDTVYWYQQGPGQDPQFLISFYEKMQSDKGSIPDRFSAQQFSDYHSELNMSSLELGDSALYFCASSHPPSPAGELFFGEGSRLTVL.

This clonotype was observed a few times. The rearrangement joins TRBV6-6 to TRBJ2-3, with D perhaps matching TRBD2 (7 bases). The CDR3 length is 17 residues. Trimming stripped 4 bases from V and 6 bases from J, with 23 bases between. Germline CDR1 MNHNY, CDR2 SVGAGI (reference sequence). The CDR3 loop reads CASSSITSRGASDTQYF. CDR3 nucleotide sequence: TGTGCCAGCAGTTCAATTACCTCACGGGGGGCAAGTGATACGCAGTATTTT.

This clonotype was seen a handful of times. V usage is TRBV20-1 and J usage is TRBJ1-4; TRBD1 matches 7 bases. V gave up 0 bases and J gave up 8 bases; unmatched junction bases: 9. The germline V gene has CDR1 DFQATT and CDR2 SNEGSKA (reference sequence). The CDR3 spans 15 residues. Here the CDR3 reads CSARDSTGPGEKLFF. CDR3 DNA: TGCAGTGCTAGAGACTCGACAGGGCCGGGCGAAAAACTGTTTTTT.

This chain connects TRBV4-2 to TRBJ1-6, with 8 bases that match TRBD1. This CDR3 is built from 15 residues. After removal of 4 bases from V and 5 bases from J, the junction contained 4 bases not matched to a gene. CDR1 LGHNA and CDR2 YNFKEQ come from the germline V gene. The CDR3 bases are TGTGCCAGCAGCCCCTCGACAGGGGATAATTCACCCCTCCACTTT. Translation: CASSPSTGDNSPLHF.

V usage is TRBV11-1 and J usage is TRBJ1-4; maybe TRBD1 (5 bases). Trimming left V 3 bases short and J 6 bases short, with 11 bases between. In germline, CDR1 is SGHAT, CDR2 FQDESV (reference sequence). The CDR3 runs 14 residues. CDR3 protein: CASSLGRLDEKLFF. The DNA of the CDR3 is TGTGCCAGCAGCTTGGGACGCCTTGATGAAAAACTGTTTTTT.

This clonotype appeared a few times. The chain uses TRBV4-1 and TRBJ1-2; 8 bases align to TRBD1. This CDR3 spans 15 amino acids. Germline V CDR1 and CDR2: MGHRA, YSYEKL. V shed 3 bases, J shed 8 bases, and the junction held 11 bases outside the gene matches. The CDR3 region is CASSHMDREGLGYTF. The CDR3 DNA follows: TGCGCCAGCAGCCACATGGACAGGGAGGGTTTGGGCTACACCTTC.

The chain couples TRBV7-6 to TRBJ2-3; D not resolved. CDR1 and CDR2 from the germline V gene are SGHVS and FNYEAQ. This CDR3 region has 15 residues. V lost 4 bases, J lost 1 base, and 12 bases lay in between. The DNA of the CDR3 is TGTGCCAGCAGCTCATTTGGGTGGGGCACAGATACGCAGTATTTT. Translating it yields CASSSFGWGTDTQYF.

In this sample, this clonotype turned up a few times. The chain links TRBV7-9 to TRBJ1-2; no firm D call. CDR3 length equals 17 residues. Germline CDR1 SEHNR, CDR2 FQNEAQ (reference sequence). Trimming took 1 base from V and 2 from J, leaving 17 bases between them. CDR3 in DNA: TGTGCCAGCAGCTTAGACCAGGACCGTGGACTAAACTATGGCTACACCTTC. Protein: CASSLDQDRGLNYGYTF.

This clonotype was recorded only once. V usage is TRBV19 and J usage is TRBJ2-7, with 11 bases identical to TRBD1. Germline CDR1 and CDR2: LNHDA and SQIVND (reference sequence). The V segment lost 7 bases and the J segment 7 bases; nucleotides outside the gene matches: 15. This CDR3 is built from 16 residues. The DNA of the CDR3 is TGTGCCAGTACTATCCCGGGGACAGGGGGTCGGTTGGAGCAGTACTTC. Its translation is CASTIPGTGGRLEQYF.

This clonotype was seen repeatedly, ten times or more. The gene calls are TRBV7-2 and TRBJ2-3; D unclear. Trimming removed 0 bases at V and 2 bases at J, with 12 bases between. The CDR3 runs to 16 residues. Germline V CDR1 and CDR2: SGHTA, FQGNSA. The CDR3 here is CASSLANRRYTDTQYF. The CDR3 nucleotides are TGTGCCAGCAGCTTAGCGAACCGGCGATACACAGATACGCAGTATTTT.

The V gene is TRBV7-9, the J gene TRBJ2-1, with 7 bases matching TRBD2. The germline V gene encodes CDR1 SEHNR and CDR2 FQNEAQ (reference sequence). There are 18 residues in the CDR3. Losses at the gene ends were 0 bases for V and 0 bases for J; bases not matched to a gene: 8. DNA of the CDR3: TGTGCCAGCAGCTTAGCTTTCAGCGGGGATTACTCCTACAATGAGCAGTTCTTC. Protein: CASSLAFSGDYSYNEQFF. The entire variable domain, with the rest obtained from reference TRBV7-9 and TRBJ2-1, is as follows: DTGVSQNPRHKITKRGQNVTFRCDPISEHNRLYWYRQTLGQGPEFLTYFQNEAQLEKSRLLSDRFSAERPKGSFSTLEIQRTEQGDSAMYLCASSLAFSGDYSYNEQFFGPGTRLTVL.

This clonotype has a handful of counts. The chain is built from TRBV6-5 and TRBJ2-3, with D maybe TRBD1 (8 bases). Per the germline V gene, CDR1 is MNHEY and CDR2 is SVGAGI. This CDR3 has 16 amino acids. V shed 4 bases and J shed 5 bases, with 19 bases lying between them. The CDR3, as DNA: TGTGCCAGCAGTTCAAGCGGGGCAGGGGGCCAAGATACGCAGTATTTT. Its protein is CASSSSGAGGQDTQYF.

The chain joins TRBV7-2 to TRBJ2-7, with 7 bases identical to TRBD1. This CDR3 spans 15 amino acids. V was pared by 5 bases and J by 0 bases, with 7 bases of the junction left unmatched. The V gene's germline CDR1 is SGHTA and CDR2 FQGNSA. CDR3 sequence (DNA): TGTGCCAGCAGCATCCGGGACAGTAGCTCCTACGAGCAGTACTTC. It specifies CASSIRDSSSYEQYF. Supplemented by reference TRBV7-2 and TRBJ2-7, the full variable domain reads GAGVSQSPSNKVTEKGKDVELRCDPISGHTALYWYRQSLGQGLEFLIYFQGNSAPDKSGLPSDRFSAERTGGSVSTLTIQRTQQEDSAVYLCASSIRDSSSYEQYFGPGTRLTVT.

The J gene is TRBJ1-6, the V gene TRBV20-1; 7 positions agree with TRBD1. The CDR3 consists of 16 residues. Germline lookup yields CDR1 DFQATT and CDR2 SNEGSKA (reference sequence). V shed 1 base and J 1 base; nucleotides not matched to a gene: 4. The CDR3 nucleotides read TGCAGTGCTAGAGTTTCAGGGGGTTCCTATAATTCACCCCTCCACTTT. Translated, it gives CSARVSGGSYNSPLHF.

The rearrangement uses TRBV12-3 or TRBV12-4 and TRBJ1-5; D possibly corresponds to TRBD1 (5 bases). The CDR3 consists of 18 residues. Between the trimmed V and J ends, which lost 3 bases and 0 bases, there was a span of 18 bases. The CDR3 is CASSLGWGGVDSNQPQHF. The DNA for the CDR3 is TGTGCCAGCAGTTTGGGGTGGGGCGGGGTGGATAGCAATCAGCCCCAGCATTTT.

This chain connects TRBV5-1 to TRBJ2-7, with D perhaps matching TRBD1 (5 bases). CDR1 is SGHRS, CDR2 YFSETQ, per germline. This CDR3 region has 14 residues. V lost 1 base, J lost 2 bases, and 10 bases lay in between. CDR3 amino acids: CASSLHRPTYEQYF. CDR3 nucleotides: TGCGCCAGCAGCTTGCACAGGCCGACCTACGAGCAGTACTTC.

This clonotype came up many times. The CDR3 DNA sequence: TGTGCCAGCAGCCCCAAAATCAGATCTCAGGGGCCTGGAAACACCATATATTTT. This gives the protein CASSPKIRSQGPGNTIYF. This chain links TRBV7-8 with TRBJ1-3, with a weak D call TRBD1 (6 bases). Trimming took off 5 bases at V and 2 bases at J, with 22 bases between the two ends. The CDR3 length is 18 residues. Germline V gene lookup returns CDR1 SGHVS and CDR2 FQNEAQ.

In the case of this clonotype: A junction end diverges from the germline sequence, so it may reflect a read error. The J gene is TRBJ2-3, the V gene TRBV5-3; possibly TRBD1 or TRBD2 for D (5 bases each). TRBV5-3 is identified as an open reading frame with a role that is uncertain. The CDR3 loop spans 14 amino acids. CDR3 sequence reads: CASSWDGPTDTQYF. In DNA, the CDR3 is TGTGCCAGCAGCTGGGACGGACCCACAGATACGCAGTATTTT.

The gene calls are TRBV2 and TRBJ2-3; D is unclear. The germline CDR1 and CDR2 sequences are SNHLY and FYNNEI. CDR3 length: 15 residues. The ends were cut back, 7 bases at V and 1 base at J, with 15 bases in the middle. The CDR3 coding sequence is TGTGCCAGCACATCGAATGCGGTCCGCACAGATACGCAGTATTTT. Protein: CASTSNAVRTDTQYF.

V usage is TRBV5-1 and J usage is TRBJ2-1; no clear D. V was cut by 7 bases and J by 4 bases, with 15 bases left in between. Germline CDR1 reads SGHRS; CDR2 reads YFSETQ. This CDR3 is built from 14 residues. This CDR3 is CASAPSPEYNEQFF. The CDR3 DNA reads as TGCGCCAGCGCGCCCTCACCAGAGTACAATGAGCAGTTCTTC.

This clonotype was counted at least ten times. This chain uses TRBV6-5 with TRBJ2-3; D is ambiguous. The V gene's germline CDR1 is MNHEY and CDR2 SVGAGI. V was trimmed by 2 bases and J by 0 bases, leaving 15 bases between them. The CDR3 is made up of 17 amino acids. The CDR3 loop is CASSYKVSRASTDTQYF. As DNA, the CDR3 is TGTGCCAGCAGTTACAAGGTCAGCCGGGCTAGCACAGATACGCAGTATTTT.

The V gene is TRBV6-6, the J gene TRBJ1-6; the D is unclear. The CDR3 totals 16 residues. The germline gives CDR1 MNHNY, CDR2 SVGAGI (reference sequence). V lost 0 bases, J lost 4 bases, and 10 bases lay in between. CDR3 sequence: CASSYSRGEYNSPLHF. The CDR3 nucleotides read TGTGCCAGCAGTTACTCGAGAGGAGAGTATAATTCACCCCTCCACTTT.

V usage is TRBV7-6 and J usage is TRBJ2-2, with D possibly matching TRBD2 (6 bases). The length of the CDR3 is 17 residues. From germline, CDR1 is SGHVS and CDR2 FNYEAQ. Trimming pared 5 bases from V and 3 bases from J, leaving 19 bases between. CDR3 sequence: CASSPTAGSLDTGELFF. The CDR3 DNA sequence: TGTGCCAGCAGCCCTACTGCGGGGTCCCTCGACACCGGGGAGCTGTTTTTT.